A selection of T cell receptor beta chains follows, all from one sample in a study of blood T cell repertoires in COVID-19. Generated by immunoSEQ multiplex PCR, the TCRdb table keeps only in-frame clones and is missing some. This sample has approximately 140,000 clones; roughly nine tenths occur once, and the top ten carry around 4.6%. Sequenced input: peripheral blood. These receptors all come from a woman aged 60-75 years with active or convalescent COVID-19. Both conserved end residues are part of each CDR3. The size of a clone is reported for some rows only, either as once, few or many, or as a class for expanded clones.

clone size: few
V gene: TRBV10-3
J gene: TRBJ1-1
CDR3 protein: CAIKNRVNTEAFF

clone size: .
V gene: TRBV12-3/TRBV12-4
J gene: TRBJ1-1
CDR3 protein: CASSLTGNTEAFF

clone size: .
V gene: TRBV7-2
J gene: TRBJ1-1
CDR3 protein: CASSLVREPNTEAFF

clone size: .
V gene: TRBV5-6
J gene: TRBJ1-2
CDR3 protein: CASSPGQVGYTF

clone size: .
V gene: TRBV5-1
J gene: TRBJ1-2
CDR3 protein: CASSPAGIGGYTF

clone size: .
V gene: TRBV7-2
J gene: TRBJ2-7
CDR3 protein: CASSLAGGGLTYEQYF

clone size: .
V gene: TRBV7-9
J gene: TRBJ1-1
CDR3 protein: CASSPGTDGPRAFF

clone size: once
V gene: TRBV10-3
J gene: TRBJ2-5
CDR3 protein: CATRTSGGYETQYF

clone size: .
V gene: TRBV18
J gene: TRBJ2-7
CDR3 protein: CASSPSGLAKSYEQYF

clone size: .
V gene: TRBV18
J gene: TRBJ2-2
CDR3 protein: CASSDQEERAAGELFF

clone size: .
V gene: TRBV4-1
J gene: TRBJ1-4
CDR3 protein: CASSQVGGRVREKLFF

clone size: .
V gene: TRBV7-8
J gene: TRBJ1-2
CDR3 protein: CASSFLGDYGYTF

clone size: .
V gene: TRBV6-5
J gene: TRBJ1-6
CDR3 protein: CASIFGRMNNSPLHF